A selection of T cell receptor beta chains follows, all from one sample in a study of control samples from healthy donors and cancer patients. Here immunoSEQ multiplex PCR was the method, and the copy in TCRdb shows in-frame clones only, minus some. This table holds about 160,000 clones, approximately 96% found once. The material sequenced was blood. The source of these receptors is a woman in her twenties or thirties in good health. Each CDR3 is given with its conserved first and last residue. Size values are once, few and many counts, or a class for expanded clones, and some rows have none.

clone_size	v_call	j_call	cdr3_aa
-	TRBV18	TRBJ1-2	CASSPQGNYGYTF
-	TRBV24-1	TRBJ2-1	CATSVNQGARGNEQFF
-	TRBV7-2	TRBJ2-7	CASSLVLGSSYEQYF
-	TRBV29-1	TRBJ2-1	CSVESPGEQFF
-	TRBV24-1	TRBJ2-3	CATSDHGQGKDTQYF
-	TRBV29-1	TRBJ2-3	CSVGGPSDTQYF
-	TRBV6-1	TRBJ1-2	CASSEGPAGLNYGYTF
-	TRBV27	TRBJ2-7	CASSIRDSYEQYF
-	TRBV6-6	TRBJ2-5	CASSYASGQETQYF
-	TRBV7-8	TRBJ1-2	CATEGRGDGYTF
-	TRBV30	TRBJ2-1	CAWSTSGSYNEQFF
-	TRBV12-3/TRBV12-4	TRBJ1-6	CASRSKENSPLHF
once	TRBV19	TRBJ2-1	CASSPSYNEQFF
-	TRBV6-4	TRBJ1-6	CASSDSAGAHNSPLHF
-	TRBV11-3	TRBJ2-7	CASSQGQSYEQYF
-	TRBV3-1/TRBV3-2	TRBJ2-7	CASSLGGEQYF